Included here is one T cell receptor (beta chain) sequence, with context. Its antigen is unidentified. The data were taken from a study of somatic mutations in cytotoxic T cells in rheumatoid arthritis. About the study: Flow cytometry sorted some V beta antibody-stained T-cell populations to nearly 100% purity, V beta1+ cells among them being sequenced for TCRB. Study-wide results and limits: Antigens recognized by the expanded CD8+ clones were unknown. The study found no significant difference in CD8+ T-cell clonality between rheumatoid arthritis patients and age-matched healthy controls.

Flow cytometry served to check the purity of CD4+ and CD8+ cells, which were isolated by positive magnetic bead selection. Assay: immunoSEQ multiplex PCR; the TCRdb copy retains only in-frame clones and omits some. This sample has about 17,000 clones, with around 80% found just once. The junction had 11 bases not matched to a gene; V was cut back by 1 base and J by 5 bases. CDR3 length: 17 residues. The germline V gene has CDR1 SGHTA and CDR2 FQGNSA. This clonotype originated in an adult with rheumatoid arthritis. This rearrangement joins TRBV7-2 to TRBJ2-5, with 9 bases lining up with TRBD1. Sequencing used CD8+ T cells sorted from blood. The chain's CDR3 is CASSLVSWTGEVETQYF. CDR3 DNA sequence: TGTGCCAGCAGCTTAGTTTCGTGGACAGGGGAGGTGGAGACCCAGTACTTC.